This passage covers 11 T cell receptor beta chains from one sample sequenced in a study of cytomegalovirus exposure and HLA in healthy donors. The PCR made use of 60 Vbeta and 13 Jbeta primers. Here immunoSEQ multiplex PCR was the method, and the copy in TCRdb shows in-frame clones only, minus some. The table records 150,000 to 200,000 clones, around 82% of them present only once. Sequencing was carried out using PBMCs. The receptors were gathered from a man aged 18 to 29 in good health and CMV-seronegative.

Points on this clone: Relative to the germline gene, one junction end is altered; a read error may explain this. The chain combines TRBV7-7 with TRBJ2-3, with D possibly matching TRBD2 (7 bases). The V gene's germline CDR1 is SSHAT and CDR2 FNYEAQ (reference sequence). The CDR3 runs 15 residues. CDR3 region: CASSKGRGELDTQYF. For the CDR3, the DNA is TGTGCTAGCAGCAAAGGGAGGGGGGAGTTAGATACGCAGTATTTT.

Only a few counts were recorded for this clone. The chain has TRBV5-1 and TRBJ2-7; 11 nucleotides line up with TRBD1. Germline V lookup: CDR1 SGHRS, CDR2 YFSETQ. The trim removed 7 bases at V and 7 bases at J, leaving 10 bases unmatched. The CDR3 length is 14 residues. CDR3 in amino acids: CASGSGTGGREQYF. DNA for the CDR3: TGCGCCAGCGGATCCGGGACAGGGGGACGGGAGCAGTACTTC.

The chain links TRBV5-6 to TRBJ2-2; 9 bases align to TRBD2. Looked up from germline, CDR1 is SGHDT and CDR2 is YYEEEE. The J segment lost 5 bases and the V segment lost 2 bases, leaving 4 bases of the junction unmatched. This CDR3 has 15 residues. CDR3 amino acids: CASSFPSGITGELFF. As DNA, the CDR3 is TGTGCCAGCAGCTTCCCTAGCGGGATTACCGGGGAGCTGTTTTTT. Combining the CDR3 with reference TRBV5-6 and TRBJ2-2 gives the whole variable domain DAGVTQSPTHLIKTRGQQVTLRCSPKSGHDTVSWYQQALGQGPQFIFQYYEEEERQRGNFPDRFSGHQFPNYSSELNVNALLLGDSALYLCASSFPSGITGELFFGEGSRLTVL.

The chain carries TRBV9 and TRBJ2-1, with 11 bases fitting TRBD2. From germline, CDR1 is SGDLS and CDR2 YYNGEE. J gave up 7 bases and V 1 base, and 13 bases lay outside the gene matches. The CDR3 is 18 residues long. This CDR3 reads CASSVSSAIAGGGNEQFF. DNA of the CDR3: TGTGCCAGCAGCGTATCGTCTGCCATAGCGGGAGGGGGGAATGAGCAGTTCTTC. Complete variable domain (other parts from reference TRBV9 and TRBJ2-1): DSGVTQTPKHLITATGQRVTLRCSPRSGDLSVYWYQQSLDQGLQFLIQYYNGEERAKGNILERFSAQQFPDLHSELNLSSLELGDSALYFCASSVSSAIAGGGNEQFFGPGTRLTVL.

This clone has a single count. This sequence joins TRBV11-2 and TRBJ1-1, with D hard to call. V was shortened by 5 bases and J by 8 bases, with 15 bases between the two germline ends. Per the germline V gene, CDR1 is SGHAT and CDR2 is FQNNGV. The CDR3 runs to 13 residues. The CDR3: CASSMGRVQEAFF. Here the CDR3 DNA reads TGTGCCAGCAGCATGGGGAGGGTACAAGAAGCTTTCTTT.

The CDR3 DNA follows: TGTGCCACCAGCAGAGATCGGACGGGGGAGAGGTACGAGCAGTACTTC. Translated, it gives CATSRDRTGERYEQYF. The genes are TRBV15 and TRBJ2-7; D is possibly TRBD2 (6 bases). V shed 0 bases and J shed 4 bases, with 16 bases lying between them. Germline V gene sequence: CDR1 LNHNV, CDR2 YYDKDF (reference sequence). The CDR3 length is 16 residues.

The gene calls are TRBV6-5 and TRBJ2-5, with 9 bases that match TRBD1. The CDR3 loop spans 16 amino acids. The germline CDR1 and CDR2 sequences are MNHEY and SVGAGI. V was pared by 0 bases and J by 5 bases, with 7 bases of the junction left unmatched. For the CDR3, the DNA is TGTGCCAGCAGTTACTCACCTGACAGGGGGTCGGAGACCCAGTACTTC. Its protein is CASSYSPDRGSETQYF.

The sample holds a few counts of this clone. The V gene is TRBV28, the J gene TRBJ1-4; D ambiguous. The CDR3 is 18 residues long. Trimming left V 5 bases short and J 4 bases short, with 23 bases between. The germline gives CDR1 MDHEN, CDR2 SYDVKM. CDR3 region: CASSRTSVGGGVNEKLFF. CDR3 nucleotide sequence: TGTGCCAGCAGTCGTACTAGTGTCGGTGGCGGGGTTAATGAAAAACTGTTTTTT. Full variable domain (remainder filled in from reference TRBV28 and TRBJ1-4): DVKVTQSSRYLVKRTGEKVFLECVQDMDHENMFWYRQDPGLGLRLIYFSYDVKMKEKGDIPEGYSVSREKKERFSLILESASTNQTSMYLCASSRTSVGGGVNEKLFFGSGTQLSVL.

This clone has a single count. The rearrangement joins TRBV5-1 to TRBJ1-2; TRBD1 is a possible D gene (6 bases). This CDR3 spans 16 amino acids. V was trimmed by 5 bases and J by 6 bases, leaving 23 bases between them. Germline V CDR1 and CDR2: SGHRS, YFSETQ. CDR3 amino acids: CASRPAQGPQLDGYTF. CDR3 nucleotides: TGCGCCAGCAGGCCAGCACAGGGCCCTCAATTGGATGGCTACACCTTC.

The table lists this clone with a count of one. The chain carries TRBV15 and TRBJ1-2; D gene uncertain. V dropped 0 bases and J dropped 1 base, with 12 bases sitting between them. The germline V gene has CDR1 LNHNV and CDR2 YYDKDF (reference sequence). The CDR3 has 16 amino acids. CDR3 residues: CATSREYLSGNYGYTF. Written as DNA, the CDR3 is TGTGCCACCAGCAGAGAGTACCTTAGCGGTAACTATGGCTACACCTTC.

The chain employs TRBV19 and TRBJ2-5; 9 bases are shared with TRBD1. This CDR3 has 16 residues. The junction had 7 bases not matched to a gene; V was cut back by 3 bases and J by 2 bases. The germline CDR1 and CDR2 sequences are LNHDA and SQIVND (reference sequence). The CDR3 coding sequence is TGTGCCAGTAGTATGGGGGACAGGGCCGTTCAAGAGACCCAGTACTTC. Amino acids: CASSMGDRAVQETQYF. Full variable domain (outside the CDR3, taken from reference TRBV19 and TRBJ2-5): DGGITQSPKYLFRKEGQNVTLSCEQNLNHDAMYWYRQDPGQGLRLIYYSQIVNDFQKGDIAEGYSVSREKKESFPLTVTSAQKNPTAFYLCASSMGDRAVQETQYFGPGTRLLVL.